The 6 T cell receptor beta chains below come from one sample, sequenced in a study of blood T cell repertoires in COVID-19 (dated by TCRdb to the early 2020s). The library was produced with the immunoSEQ multiplex PCR assay. The immuneACCESS repertoire file appears here via TCRdb, limited to in-frame rearrangements. These files lack a portion of the clones; in checked studies, under half of the deficit traces to unresolved V genes, and the cause of the others is not known. This sample comprises approximately 130,000 clones, roughly 80% of them detected only once. The ten top clones hold 15% to 20% of the sample. Sequenced: PBMCs or T cells enriched from blood (not recorded which). The origin of the receptors is a man aged 30 to 45 who had recovered from COVID-19.

The CDR3 DNA reads as TGCGCCAGCAGCCAAGATGGGGGGGGTAGGGGCTACACCTTC. Residues: CASSQDGGGRGYTF. The gene calls are TRBV4-1 and TRBJ1-2, with TRBD1 as a possible D gene (5 bases). The ends were cut back, 0 bases at V and 8 bases at J, with 13 bases in the middle. The CDR3 totals 14 residues. Germline CDR1 MGHRA, CDR2 YSYEKL.

The V call is TRBV2, the J call TRBJ2-1; 16 nucleotides match TRBD2. The CDR3 contains 14 residues. Germline V gives CDR1 SNHLY, CDR2 FYNNEI. The V and J ends lost 11 bases and 7 bases, in that order; junction bases with no gene match: 5. The CDR3 spells CAVQGLAGGNEQFF. In nucleotides, the CDR3 is TGTGCCGTACAGGGACTAGCGGGGGGGAATGAGCAGTTCTTC.

CDR3 in amino acids: CASSVDSHQPQHF. The CDR3 DNA sequence: TGTGCCAGCAGCGTAGACAGCCATCAGCCCCAGCATTTT. The rearrangement joins TRBV9 to TRBJ1-5; D gene ambiguous. The CDR3 contains 13 residues. V lost 0 bases, J lost 5 bases, and 6 bases lay in between. Germline CDR1 reads SGDLS; CDR2 reads YYNGEE.

The chain uses TRBV2 and TRBJ1-1, with 8 bases lining up with TRBD1. The J segment lost 1 base and the V segment lost 3 bases, leaving 7 bases of the junction unmatched. This CDR3 comprises 16 residues. Looked up from germline, CDR1 is SNHLY and CDR2 is FYNNEI. CDR3 nucleotides: TGTGCCAGCAGTGACGGCACAGGGGGATGGAACACTGAAGCTTTCTTT. It translates to CASSDGTGGWNTEAFF.

This clone was found a few times. V usage is TRBV7-6 and J usage is TRBJ2-7, with 9 positions matching TRBD1. The end of the DNA is better explained by TRBJ2-4, so the J call may be wrong. The CDR3 loop spans 13 amino acids. Germline CDR1 reads SGHVS; CDR2 reads FNYEAQ. The chain's CDR3 is CASSLETGGIQYF. The DNA of the CDR3 is TGTGCCAGCAGCTTAGAGACAGGGGGCATTCAGTACTTC.

The V and J genes are TRBV2 and TRBJ1-5; unclear D gene. V was cut by 1 base and J by 6 bases, with 4 bases left in between. Germline CDR1 is SNHLY and CDR2 is FYNNEI. This CDR3 is built from 12 residues. The CDR3 protein is CASSEVGQPQHF. CDR3 coding DNA: TGTGCCAGCAGTGAAGTCGGTCAGCCCCAGCATTTT.